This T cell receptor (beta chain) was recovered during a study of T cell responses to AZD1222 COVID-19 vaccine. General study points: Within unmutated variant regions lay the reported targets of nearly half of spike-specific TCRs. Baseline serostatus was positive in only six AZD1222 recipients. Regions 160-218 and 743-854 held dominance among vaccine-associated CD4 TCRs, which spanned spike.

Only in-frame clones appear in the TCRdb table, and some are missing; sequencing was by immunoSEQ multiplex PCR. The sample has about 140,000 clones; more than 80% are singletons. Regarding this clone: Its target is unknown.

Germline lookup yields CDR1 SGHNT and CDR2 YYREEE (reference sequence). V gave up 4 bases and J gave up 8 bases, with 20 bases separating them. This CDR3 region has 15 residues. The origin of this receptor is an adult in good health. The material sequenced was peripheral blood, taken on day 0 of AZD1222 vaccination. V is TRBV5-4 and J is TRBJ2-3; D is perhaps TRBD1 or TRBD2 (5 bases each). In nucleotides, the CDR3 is TGTGCCAGCAGCGCGTCCGGGACCAATACCGGTACGCAGTATTTT. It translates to CASSASGTNTGTQYF.